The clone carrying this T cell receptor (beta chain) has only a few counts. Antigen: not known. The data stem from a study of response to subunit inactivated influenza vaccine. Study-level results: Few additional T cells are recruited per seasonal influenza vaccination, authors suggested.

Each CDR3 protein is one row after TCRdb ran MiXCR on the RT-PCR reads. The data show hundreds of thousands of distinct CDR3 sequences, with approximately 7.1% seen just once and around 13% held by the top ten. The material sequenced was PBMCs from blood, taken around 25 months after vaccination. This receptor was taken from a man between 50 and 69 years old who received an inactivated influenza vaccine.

CDR3 nucleotides: TGTGCCAGTTCAAGGGAGGGACCGTGGGGCACTGAAGCTTTCTTT. It is translated as CASSREGPWGTEAFF. This chain connects TRBV2 to TRBJ1-1; tentatively, D is TRBD1 (5 bases). Germline V gene sequence: CDR1 SNHLY, CDR2 FYNNEI. V dropped 9 bases and J dropped 4 bases, with 21 bases sitting between them. The CDR3 extends over 15 amino acids.